Below, one T cell receptor beta chain is given with its context. Its antigen is still unknown. The sample holds no much larger clone one base away, and base qualities are not on file. This record belongs to a study of blood T cell repertoires in COVID-19 (dated by TCRdb to about 2020). Notes on the research overall: Samples covering the acute and convalescent phases of COVID-19 were provided by collaborators in the United States, Italy and Spain. Samples were obtained from the ongoing ImmuneRACE study (first 160 participants) and from over 1,000 subjects provided by 6 global collaborators. The dataset comprised deeply sampled blood TCRbeta repertoires from subjects exposed to, actively infected with, or recovered from COVID-19. A de-identified subject ID, COVID-19 status, age in years and sex were almost always included in the sample metadata. A freely available public database, intended as a resource for researchers studying the immune response to SARS-CoV-2, is where the repertoires were released. Where available, HLA class I and class II types were obtained from metadata supplied by the sample provider rather than from assay-based typing. The prospective study material was composed of cDNA or gDNA derived from T cells, B-cell-depleted T cells, or PBMCs. The full study reports these points: The amount of clinical and demographic metadata varied by source and participant and was provided uncurated.

The germline V gene gives CDR1 as MRHNA and CDR2 as SNTAGT. Relative to germline, V is 3 bases shorter and J is 8 bases shorter, with 10 bases between their ends. The CDR3 holds 12 amino acids from the cysteine to the phenylalanine. Only CDR3 DNA remains: 36 bases, in frame from the first base. Collaborating institutions collected whole blood in K2EDTA tubes following their own protocols. For TCRbeta analysis, collaborators shipped samples as frozen whole blood, isolated PBMCs, or DNA extracted from either of those sample types. TCRbeta CDR3 regions were amplified from genomic DNA by means of the immunoSEQ Assay, a bias-controlled multiplex PCR. The published analysis was carried out like this. Nucleated cell counts per sample were estimated from amplification of reference gene primers within the assay. Sequence reads were collapsed and filtered to measure the absolute abundance of every unique TCRbeta CDR3 rearrangement. For each sample, productive Simpson clonality was calculated as the square root of Simpson's diversity index across productive rearrangements. TCRdb re-hosts the immuneACCESS table, in-frame sequences only. Its copies lack some clones; in the studies checked, an unresolved V gene accounts for under half of them, and the cause for the rest is not known. The V and J calls and clone size come from that table; D and trimming were worked out from the DNA. In this sample the table shows around 270,000 clones, 75% to 90% of which occur a single time. The ten largest clones represent just under 2% of the sample.

Rearrangement joined TRBV6-4 to TRBJ1-1; tentative D gene TRBD1, with 6 bases matching. Sequencing input: peripheral blood. The clonotype comes from a young man with active or convalescent COVID-19. In nucleotide form, the sequence is TGTGCCAGCAGTGATGGGACAACCGAAGCTTTCTTT. Its protein product is CASSDGTTEAFF.